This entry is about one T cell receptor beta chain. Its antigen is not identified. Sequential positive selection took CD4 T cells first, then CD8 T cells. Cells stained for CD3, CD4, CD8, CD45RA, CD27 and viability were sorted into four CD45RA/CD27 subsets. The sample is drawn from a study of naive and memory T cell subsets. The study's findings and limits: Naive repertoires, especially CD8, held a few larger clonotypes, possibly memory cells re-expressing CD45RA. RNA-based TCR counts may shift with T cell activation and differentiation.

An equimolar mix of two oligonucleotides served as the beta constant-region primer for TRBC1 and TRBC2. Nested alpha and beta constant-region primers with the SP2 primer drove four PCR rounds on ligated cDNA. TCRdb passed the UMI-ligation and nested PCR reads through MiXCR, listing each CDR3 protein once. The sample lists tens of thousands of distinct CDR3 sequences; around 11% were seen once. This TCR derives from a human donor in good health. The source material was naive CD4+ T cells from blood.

This CDR3 is CASSTMTGYRNTIYF. The CDR3 nucleotides are TGTGCCAGCAGTACGATGACAGGGTATCGAAACACCATATATTTT. This chain connects TRBV28 to TRBJ1-3, with 7 bases matching TRBD1. This CDR3 region has 15 residues. The junction had 9 bases not matched to a gene; V was cut back by 5 bases and J by 5 bases. The germline V gene encodes CDR1 MDHEN and CDR2 SYDVKM.